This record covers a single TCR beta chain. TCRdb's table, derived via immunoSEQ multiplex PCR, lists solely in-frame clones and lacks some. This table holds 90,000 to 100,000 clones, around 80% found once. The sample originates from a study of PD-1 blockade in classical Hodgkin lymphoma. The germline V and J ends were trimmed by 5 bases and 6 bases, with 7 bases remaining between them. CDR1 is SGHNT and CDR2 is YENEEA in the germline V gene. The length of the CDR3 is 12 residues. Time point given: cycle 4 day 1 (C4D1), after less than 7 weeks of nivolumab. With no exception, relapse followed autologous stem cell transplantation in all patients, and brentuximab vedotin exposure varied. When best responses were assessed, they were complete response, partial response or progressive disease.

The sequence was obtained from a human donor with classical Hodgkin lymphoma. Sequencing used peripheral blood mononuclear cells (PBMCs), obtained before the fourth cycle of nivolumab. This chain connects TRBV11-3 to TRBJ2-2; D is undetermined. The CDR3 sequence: CASSRDAGELFF. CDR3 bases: TGTGCCAGCAGCCGAGACGCCGGGGAGCTGTTTTTT.